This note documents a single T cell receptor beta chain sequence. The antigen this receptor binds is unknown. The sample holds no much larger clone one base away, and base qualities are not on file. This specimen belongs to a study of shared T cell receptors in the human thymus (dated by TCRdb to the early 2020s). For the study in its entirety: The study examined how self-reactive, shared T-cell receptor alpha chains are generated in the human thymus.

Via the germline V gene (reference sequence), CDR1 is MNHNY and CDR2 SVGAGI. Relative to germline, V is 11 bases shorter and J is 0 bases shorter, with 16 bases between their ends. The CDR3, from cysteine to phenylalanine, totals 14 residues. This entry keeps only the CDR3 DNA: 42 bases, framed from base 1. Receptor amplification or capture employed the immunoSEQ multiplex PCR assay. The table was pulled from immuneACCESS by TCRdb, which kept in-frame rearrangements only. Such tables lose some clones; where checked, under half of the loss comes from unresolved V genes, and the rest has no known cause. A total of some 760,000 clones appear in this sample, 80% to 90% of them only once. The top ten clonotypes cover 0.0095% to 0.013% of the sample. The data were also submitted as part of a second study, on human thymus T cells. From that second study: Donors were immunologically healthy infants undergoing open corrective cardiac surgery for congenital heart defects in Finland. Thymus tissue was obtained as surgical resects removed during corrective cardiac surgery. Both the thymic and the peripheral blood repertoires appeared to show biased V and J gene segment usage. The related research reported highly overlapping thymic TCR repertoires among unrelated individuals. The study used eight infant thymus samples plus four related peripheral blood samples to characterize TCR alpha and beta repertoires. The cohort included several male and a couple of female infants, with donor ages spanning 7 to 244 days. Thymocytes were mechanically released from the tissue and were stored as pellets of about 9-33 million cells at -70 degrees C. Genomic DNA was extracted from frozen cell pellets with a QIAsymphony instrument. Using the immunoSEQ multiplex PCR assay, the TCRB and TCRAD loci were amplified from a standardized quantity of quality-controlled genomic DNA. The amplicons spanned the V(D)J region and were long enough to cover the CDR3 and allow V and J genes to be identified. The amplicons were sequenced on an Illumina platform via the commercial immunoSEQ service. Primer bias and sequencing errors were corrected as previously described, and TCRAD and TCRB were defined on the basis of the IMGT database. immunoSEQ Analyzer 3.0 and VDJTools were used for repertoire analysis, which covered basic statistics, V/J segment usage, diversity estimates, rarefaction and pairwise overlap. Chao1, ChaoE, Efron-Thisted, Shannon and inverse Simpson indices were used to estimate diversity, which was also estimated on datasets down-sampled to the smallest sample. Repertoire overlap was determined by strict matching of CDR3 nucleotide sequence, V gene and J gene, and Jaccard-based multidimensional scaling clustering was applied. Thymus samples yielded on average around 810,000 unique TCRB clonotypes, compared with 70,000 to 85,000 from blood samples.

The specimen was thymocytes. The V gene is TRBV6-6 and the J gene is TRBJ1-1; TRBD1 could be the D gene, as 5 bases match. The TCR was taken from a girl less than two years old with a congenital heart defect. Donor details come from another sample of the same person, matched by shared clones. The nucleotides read TGTGCCGGCACGCGGAGGGGCCTGAACACTGAAGCTTTCTTT. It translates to CAGTRRGLNTEAFF.